This TCR beta chain was documented in a study of cytomegalovirus exposure and HLA in healthy donors. Study-level findings and limits: With later analysis, a missense DCLRE1C variant became linked to TCR beta V- and J-gene trimming.

As regards this clone: Its antigen is as yet unknown.

This CDR3 has 14 residues. In germline, CDR1 is LNHNV, CDR2 YYDKDF (reference sequence). The V end was cut by 0 bases, the J end by 3 bases, with 9 bases between. The PCR was carried out with 60 Vbeta primers and 13 Jbeta primers. Assay used: immunoSEQ multiplex PCR; TCRdb lists only in-frame clones, some missing. The sample lists approximately 150,000 clones, around 80% seen once, with 13% to 15% in the top ten. J is TRBJ2-7 and V is TRBV15, with D tentatively TRBD2 (6 bases). The specimen sequenced was PBMCs. The sequence derives from a woman in her 40s in good health and CMV-seronegative. The chain's CDR3 is CATSRDGGNYEQYF. CDR3 in DNA: TGTGCCACCAGCAGAGATGGGGGGAACTACGAGCAGTACTTC. The complete variable domain, with remaining parts taken from reference TRBV15 and TRBJ2-7, reads DAMVIQNPRYQVTQFGKPVTLSCSQTLNHNVMYWYQQKSSQAPKLLFHYYDKDFNNEADTPDNFQSRRPNTSFCFLDIRSPGLGDTAMYLCATSRDGGNYEQYFGPGTRLTVT.